The 24 T cell receptor beta chains in this list originate from one sample, sequenced in a study of cytomegalovirus exposure and HLA in healthy donors. This PCR relied on a set of 60 Vbeta primers and 13 Jbeta primers. Using immunoSEQ multiplex PCR, the repertoire was profiled, and TCRdb retains in-frame clones only, with some absent. The sample shows about 160,000 clones, 76% of them seen only once. Sequencing was carried out using PBMCs. These receptors were obtained from a female donor in good health and CMV-seronegative.

The chain recombines TRBV4-3 with TRBJ1-4; D not resolved. The CDR3 runs 14 residues. V lost 0 bases to trimming and J lost 11 bases, with 13 bases between them. Germline V lookup: CDR1 LGHNA, CDR2 YSLEER. CDR3 amino acids: CASSQDQVRTKLFF. DNA for the CDR3: TGCGCCAGCAGCCAAGATCAGGTCAGAACCAAACTGTTTTTT.

This clone was seen a few times. The rearrangement joins TRBV28 to TRBJ2-5, with D perhaps matching TRBD1 (6 bases). This CDR3 is 15 amino acids long. The germline V and J ends were trimmed by 6 bases and 5 bases, with 19 bases remaining between them. Germline CDR1 reads MDHEN; CDR2 reads SYDVKM. As DNA, the CDR3 is TGTGCCAGCAGCATAGAACAGGGCCTATTTGAGACCCAGTACTTC. This gives the protein CASSIEQGLFETQYF.

The chain joins TRBV7-9 to TRBJ2-1; D is ambiguous. Germline assignment: CDR1 SEHNR and CDR2 FQNEAQ (reference sequence). The CDR3 contains 17 residues. Trimming took 2 bases from V and 2 from J, leaving 16 bases between them. The CDR3 sequence: CASSLQAWAATYNEQFF. CDR3 DNA sequence: TGTGCCAGCAGCTTACAGGCTTGGGCTGCGACCTACAATGAGCAGTTCTTC.

The chain uses TRBV7-6 and TRBJ1-3; TRBD1 matches at 7 bases. J gave up 2 bases and V 5 bases, and 3 bases lay outside the gene matches. Germline assignment: CDR1 SGHVS and CDR2 FNYEAQ. The length of the CDR3 is 14 residues. The CDR3 DNA is TGTGCCAGCAGCCCGACAGGGACTGGAAACACCATATATTTT. It encodes CASSPTGTGNTIYF.

The DNA for the CDR3 is TGTGCCAGTAGTCCCGGGACAGTCTCCTACGAGCAGTACTTC. As protein: CASSPGTVSYEQYF. The chain uses TRBV19 and TRBJ2-7; 7 bases are shared with TRBD1. CDR3 length equals 14 residues. From germline, CDR1 is LNHDA and CDR2 SQIVND (reference sequence). Trimming cost V 5 bases and J 0 bases; bases outside gene matches: 4. Based on the CDR3 plus reference TRBV19 and TRBJ2-7, the full variable domain is DGGITQSPKYLFRKEGQNVTLSCEQNLNHDAMYWYRQDPGQGLRLIYYSQIVNDFQKGDIAEGYSVSREKKESFPLTVTSAQKNPTAFYLCASSPGTVSYEQYFGPGTRLTVT.

The chain is built from TRBV2 and TRBJ2-7; D gene unclear. There are 15 residues in the CDR3. Germline V gene lookup returns CDR1 SNHLY and CDR2 FYNNEI. Deletions cut 1 base from V and 2 bases from J, with 12 bases between. Written as DNA, the CDR3 is TGTGCCAGCAGTGAAGGAGGCGCGCTCCCCTACGAGCAGTACTTC. It specifies CASSEGGALPYEQYF.

The chain combines TRBV27 with TRBJ1-5; D is uncertain. V lost 5 bases and J lost 7, with 18 bases in between. This CDR3 spans 15 amino acids. CDR1 is MNHEY and CDR2 is SMNVEV in the germline V gene (reference sequence). This CDR3 reads CASSDRVPFFQPQHF. CDR3 sequence (DNA): TGTGCCAGCAGTGACCGGGTACCCTTTTTCCAGCCCCAGCATTTT.

This rearrangement joins TRBV7-3 to TRBJ2-1; TRBD1 is a possible D gene (5 bases). Between the trimmed V and J ends, which lost 5 bases and 7 bases, there was a span of 18 bases. Germline V gene data show CDR1 as SGHTA and CDR2 as FQGTGA. This CDR3 is built from 15 residues. CDR3 protein: CASSLFEGEGNEQFF. The CDR3 region has the DNA TGTGCCAGCAGCCTCTTCGAAGGGGAAGGGAATGAGCAGTTCTTC.

The J gene is TRBJ2-7, the V gene TRBV15; D gene ambiguous. Trimming took 0 bases from V and 1 from J, leaving 7 bases between them. This CDR3 region has 14 residues. Germline V lookup: CDR1 LNHNV, CDR2 YYDKDF (reference sequence). CDR3 sequence reads: CATSREAGSYEQYF. The DNA for the CDR3 is TGTGCCACCAGCAGAGAGGCAGGTTCCTACGAGCAGTACTTC.

The gene calls are TRBV7-3 and TRBJ1-2; 9 bases match TRBD1. From germline, CDR1 is SGHTA and CDR2 FQGTGA. The CDR3 is made up of 15 amino acids. V lost 4 bases, J lost 6 bases, and 9 bases stayed unmatched. CDR3: CASSSDNRGPHGYTF. The DNA for the CDR3 is TGTGCCAGCAGCTCAGATAACAGGGGGCCCCATGGCTACACCTTC.

This clone was observed a handful of times. V is TRBV12-5 and J is TRBJ2-5; D might be TRBD2 (5 bases). The germline V gene has CDR1 LGHNT and CDR2 FRNRAP. V was trimmed by 1 base and J by 5 bases, leaving 17 bases between them. The length of the CDR3 is 16 residues. DNA for the CDR3: TGTGCTAGTGGTTTGGCCGGTGAGGGCTATGGGGAGACCCAGTACTTC. It specifies CASGLAGEGYGETQYF.

This chain uses TRBV4-3 with TRBJ2-7; TRBD2 aligns across 8 bases. The CDR3 has 17 residues. Trimming at V came to 3 bases and at J to 2 bases, leaving 12 bases not matched to a gene. Per germline, CDR1 LGHNA and CDR2 YSLEER. CDR3 DNA sequence: TGCGCCAGCAGCCAGAGTTTGTCAGGACTAGCAACCTACGAGCAGTACTTC. Amino acids: CASSQSLSGLATYEQYF.

This clone was seen only once. The V gene is TRBV9, the J gene TRBJ2-7; TRBD2 aligns across 7 bases. The germline gives CDR1 SGDLS, CDR2 YYNGEE. The CDR3 runs to 15 residues. V dropped 4 bases and J dropped 0; count of bases not matched to a gene: 7. The CDR3 loop is CASSPGTTYSYEQYF. The CDR3 DNA reads TGTGCCAGCAGCCCTGGGACTACCTACTCCTACGAGCAGTACTTC.

As for this clone: One junction end does not reproduce the germline sequence, and a read error may be involved. This sequence joins TRBV5-6 and TRBJ2-6; D perhaps matches TRBD1 (5 bases). The germline gives CDR1 SGHDT, CDR2 YYEEEE. The CDR3 consists of 14 residues. The CDR3 DNA reads TGTGCCAGCAGCTTGGGGCTTGGGGCCAACGGCCTGACTTTC. This gives the protein CASSLGLGANGLTF.

The chain links TRBV6-5 to TRBJ2-7, with D possibly matching TRBD2 (5 bases). Germline values: CDR1 MNHEY, CDR2 SVGAGI. Trimming cost V 7 bases and J 3 bases, with 13 bases left between them. The CDR3 totals 13 residues. The DNA for the CDR3 is TGTGCCAGCAAGACGGGGAAGCTCTACGAGCAGTACTTC. Encoded protein: CASKTGKLYEQYF.

The CDR3 DNA is TGTGCCAGCAGTGATACGGGGGGACCATTCTCTGGAAACACCATATATTTT. Its protein product is CASSDTGGPFSGNTIYF. The chain joins TRBV2 to TRBJ1-3; a possible D gene is TRBD1 (5 bases). Per the germline V gene, CDR1 is SNHLY and CDR2 is FYNNEI. V lost 3 bases to trimming and J lost 0 bases, with 15 bases between them. This CDR3 spans 17 amino acids. Variable domain in full (rest from reference TRBV2 and TRBJ1-3): EPEVTQTPSHQVTQMGQEVILRCVPISNHLYFYWYRQILGQKVEFLVSFYNNEISEKSEIFDDQFSVERPDGSNFTLKIRSTKLEDSAMYFCASSDTGGPFSGNTIYFGEGSWLTVV.

The chain combines TRBV4-1 with TRBJ1-1; D is ambiguous. Germline values: CDR1 MGHRA, CDR2 YSYEKL. Trimming stripped 4 bases from V and 7 bases from J, with 16 bases between. This CDR3 has 14 amino acids. CDR3 bases: TGCGCCAGCAGCCGAAGACTTGAAGCACATGAAGCTTTCTTT. It yields the protein CASSRRLEAHEAFF.

The chain employs TRBV7-9 and TRBJ1-4, with 8 bases identical to TRBD1. Germline-derived CDR1 and CDR2 are SEHNR and FQNEAQ (reference sequence). The length of the CDR3 is 15 residues. V lost 3 bases to trimming and J lost 5 bases; unmatched junction nucleotides: 5. Here the CDR3 reads CASSFWTGINEKLFF. As DNA, the CDR3 is TGTGCCAGCAGCTTCTGGACAGGGATAAATGAAAAACTGTTTTTT. Variable domain in full (rest from reference TRBV7-9 and TRBJ1-4): DTGVSQNPRHKITKRGQNVTFRCDPISEHNRLYWYRQTLGQGPEFLTYFQNEAQLEKSRLLSDRFSAERPKGSFSTLEIQRTEQGDSAMYLCASSFWTGINEKLFFGSGTQLSVL.

This clone has only a few counts. This rearrangement joins TRBV4-3 to TRBJ1-4; 9 bases line up with TRBD1. The CDR3 runs to 15 residues. V lost 1 base to trimming and J lost 5 bases; unmatched junction nucleotides: 2. Germline V gene sequence: CDR1 LGHNA, CDR2 YSLEER. The chain's CDR3 is CASSQVGTGNEKLFF. The CDR3 nucleotides read TGCGCCAGCAGCCAAGTTGGGACAGGGAATGAAAAACTGTTTTTT.

This chain connects TRBV7-2 to TRBJ1-4, with D possibly being TRBD1 (5 bases). CDR3 length equals 15 residues. V was cut by 4 bases and J by 2 bases, with 11 bases left in between. Germline V gene sequence: CDR1 SGHTA, CDR2 FQGNSA. For the CDR3, the DNA is TGTGCCAGCAGCTACGCGGGGGTCACTAATGAAAAACTGTTTTTT. Translated: CASSYAGVTNEKLFF.

The CDR3 DNA sequence: TGTGCCAGTAGTATAGAGCCCAGCTACGAGCAGTACTTC. Translated, it gives CASSIEPSYEQYF. The chain recombines TRBV19 with TRBJ2-7; no clear D gene. With 0 bases removed from V and 3 bases from J, the gap between germline ends came to 6 bases. The CDR3 sequence is 13 residues long. Germline V gene sequence: CDR1 LNHDA, CDR2 SQIVND (reference sequence).

The V call is TRBV10-3, the J call TRBJ2-7, with D possibly TRBD2 on 6 matching bases. The CDR3 spans 14 residues. The V end lost 4 bases, the J end lost 0 bases, and 10 bases lay between the germline ends. The germline CDR1 and CDR2 sequences are ENHRY and SYGVKD. CDR3 in amino acids: CAISGGSGSYEQYF. CDR3 DNA sequence: TGTGCCATCAGTGGAGGTAGCGGCTCCTACGAGCAGTACTTC.

The chain employs TRBV6-5 and TRBJ1-2; maybe TRBD1 (5 bases). Trimming pared 6 bases from V and 4 bases from J, leaving 18 bases between. CDR1 and CDR2 from the germline V gene are MNHEY and SVGAGI. This CDR3 comprises 15 residues. The CDR3 sequence: CASRPSGLPSYGYTF. The CDR3 region has the DNA TGTGCCAGCAGGCCCTCGGGACTACCTTCCTATGGCTACACCTTC.

This chain uses TRBV5-1 with TRBJ1-6; D possibly corresponds to TRBD1 (6 bases). The CDR3 contains 14 residues. Germline loops: CDR1 SGHRS, CDR2 YFSETQ. The V end was cut by 1 base, the J end by 9 bases, with 11 bases between. The CDR3 DNA sequence: TGCGCCAGCAGCTTGTCAGGGGCTAGTTCACCCCTCCACTTT. It codes for CASSLSGASSPLHF. The full variable domain, rest sourced from reference TRBV5-1 and TRBJ1-6, is KAGVTQTPRYLIKTRGQQVTLSCSPISGHRSVSWYQQTPGQGLQFLFEYFSETQRNKGNFPGRFSGRQFSNSRSEMNVSTLELGDSALYLCASSLSGASSPLHFGNGTRLTVT.